The TCR beta chain under discussion was sequenced for a study of T cells in Graves' hyperthyroidism and ophthalmopathy. RNA transcripts provided the source from which TCR beta CDR3 regions were amplified. Primed by the HTBI set, a first-round RT-PCR was run on the TCR CDR3. TCRdb analysed the multiplex PCR reads with MiXCR anew, one entry per CDR3 protein. The data contain approximately 410,000 distinct CDR3 sequences, roughly 15% of them seen just once; the ten biggest clones take up over 10%. This clonotype has just a few counts. A much larger clone is a single base away; this may be a read error. The CDR3 has 16 amino acids. CDR1 is SEHNR, CDR2 FQNEAQ, per germline (reference sequence).

This sequence was found in a man younger than 35 with Graves' ophthalmopathy. The V gene is TRBV7-9, the J gene TRBJ2-1; no firm D call. The material sequenced was blood. CDR3 loop: CASSPLATSAYNEQSF. The CDR3, as DNA: TGTGCCAGCAGCCCCTTAGCCACTTCAGCTTACAATGAGCAGTCCTTC.